Listed here is a single T cell receptor (beta chain). What it binds is unknown. This record belongs to a study of cytomegalovirus exposure and HLA in healthy donors. Study outcomes and limitations: CMV serostatus was the sole immune exposure data available.

It was with 60 Vbeta and 13 Jbeta primers that the PCR ran. Only in-frame clones appear in the TCRdb table, and some are missing; sequencing was by immunoSEQ multiplex PCR. Altogether about 100,000 clones are present, 77% being singletons, with the ten largest covering roughly 7.3%. The CDR3 runs 17 residues. The J segment lost 2 bases and the V segment lost 5 bases, leaving 10 bases of the junction unmatched. Per germline, CDR1 SEHNR and CDR2 FQNEAQ (reference sequence). This sequence originates from a man aged 50-59 years in good health and CMV-seropositive. The V call is TRBV7-9, the J call TRBJ2-2; 8 nucleotides agree with TRBD1. The sample was PBMCs. The CDR3 region is CASSPGKGTGNTGELFF. Here the CDR3 DNA reads TGTGCCAGCAGCCCCGGTAAGGGGACAGGCAACACCGGGGAGCTGTTTTTT.